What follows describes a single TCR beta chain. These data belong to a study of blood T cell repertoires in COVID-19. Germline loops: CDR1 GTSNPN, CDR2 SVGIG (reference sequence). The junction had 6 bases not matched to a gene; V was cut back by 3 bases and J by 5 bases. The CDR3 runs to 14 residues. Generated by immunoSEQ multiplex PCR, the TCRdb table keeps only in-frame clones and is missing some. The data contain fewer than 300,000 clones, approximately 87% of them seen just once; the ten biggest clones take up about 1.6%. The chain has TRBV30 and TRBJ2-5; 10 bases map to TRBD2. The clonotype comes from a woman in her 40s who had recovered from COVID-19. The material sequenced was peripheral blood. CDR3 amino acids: CAWRPGTSAETQYF. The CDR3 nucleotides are TGTGCCTGGAGACCCGGGACTAGCGCGGAGACCCAGTACTTC.